The 3 T cell receptor beta chains given below trace back to one sample, sequenced in a study of CD4 T cells in relation to SARS-CoV-2 and coronaviruses. These receptors' antigens are unknown. Repertoires were generated with immunoSEQ multiplex PCR, while TCRdb's copy carries only in-frame clones and drops some. This repertoire shows under 45,000 clones, around 82% found once; its top ten account for around 4.2%. The sequenced sample consisted of naive CD4+ T cells from PBMCs, cultured in vitro. Subset noted: naive CD4+ T cells isolated by negative enrichment. The receptor source for this set is an adult with COVID-19.

The V call is TRBV7-9, the J call TRBJ2-1; possibly TRBD1 or TRBD2 for D (6 bases each). The CDR3 loop spans 15 amino acids. V was trimmed by 2 bases and J by 8 bases, leaving 16 bases between them. CDR1 and CDR2 from the germline V gene are SEHNR and FQNEAQ (reference sequence). The CDR3 DNA is TGTGCCAGCAGCTTAATAGGGGGGCGCAGCCATGAGCAGTTCTTC. This gives the protein CASSLIGGRSHEQFF.

The J gene is TRBJ2-1, the V gene TRBV7-3; D might be TRBD2 (5 bases). CDR3 length equals 13 residues. Germline V lookup: CDR1 SGHTA, CDR2 FQGTGA. V dropped 4 bases and J dropped 6 bases, with 10 bases sitting between them. CDR3 in DNA: TGTGCCAGCAGCTACAGACTATCCAATGAGCAGTTCTTC. Amino acid sequence: CASSYRLSNEQFF. The whole variable domain, remainder taken from reference TRBV7-3 and TRBJ2-1, is GAGVSQTPSNKVTEKGKYVELRCDPISGHTALYWYRQSLGQGPEFLIYFQGTGAADDSGLPNDRFFAVRPEGSVSTLKIQRTERGDSAVYLCASSYRLSNEQFFGPGTRLTVL.

The CDR3 DNA reads as TGTGCCAGCAGTTTCCGACAGGGGAAATACGAGCAGTACTTC. This sequence encodes CASSFRQGKYEQYF. The gene calls are TRBV28 and TRBJ2-7; 8 nucleotides line up with TRBD1. The V and J ends lost 3 bases and 4 bases, in that order; junction bases with no gene match: 5. Germline loops: CDR1 MDHEN, CDR2 SYDVKM. The CDR3 contains 14 residues.